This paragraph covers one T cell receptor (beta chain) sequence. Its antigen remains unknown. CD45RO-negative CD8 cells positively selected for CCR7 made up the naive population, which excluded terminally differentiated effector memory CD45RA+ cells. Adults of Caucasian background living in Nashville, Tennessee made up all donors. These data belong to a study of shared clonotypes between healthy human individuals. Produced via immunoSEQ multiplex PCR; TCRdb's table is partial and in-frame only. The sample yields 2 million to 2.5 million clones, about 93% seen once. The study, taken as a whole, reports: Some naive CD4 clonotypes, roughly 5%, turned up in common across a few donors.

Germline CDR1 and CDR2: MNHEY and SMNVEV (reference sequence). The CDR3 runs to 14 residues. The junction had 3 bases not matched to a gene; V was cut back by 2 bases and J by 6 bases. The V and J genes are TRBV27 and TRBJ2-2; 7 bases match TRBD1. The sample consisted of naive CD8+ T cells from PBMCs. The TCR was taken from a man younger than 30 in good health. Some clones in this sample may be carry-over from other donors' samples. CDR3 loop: CASSLQGVPGELFF. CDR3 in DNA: TGTGCCAGCAGTTTACAGGGGGTGCCCGGGGAGCTGTTTTTT.